The 3 T cell receptor beta chains below were found in one sample sequenced in a study of OX40 agonist ivuxolimab in advanced cancers. Clones were sequenced by immunoSEQ multiplex PCR, and TCRdb holds only the in-frame ones, with some missing. Here the sample spans 63,000 or so clones, roughly nine tenths being singletons. Sequences were derived from CD4+ or CD8+ T cells sorted from blood, sampled in a trial of the OX40 agonist ivuxolimab. The receptors shown here come from an adult with an advanced solid tumor such as melanoma, head and neck, liver or kidney cancer.

The chain is built from TRBV2 and TRBJ2-2; D not resolved. Trimming removed 0 bases from V and 7 bases from J, with 9 bases in between. Germline assignment: CDR1 SNHLY and CDR2 FYNNEI. The CDR3 is 14 amino acids. This CDR3 reads CASSEASGDGELFF. The CDR3 nucleotides read TGTGCCAGCAGTGAAGCGAGTGGAGACGGGGAGCTGTTTTTT.

CDR3 protein: CASSPTSGGPLADTQYF. The CDR3 DNA sequence: TGTGCCAGCAGCCCAACCTCAGGGGGGCCTCTAGCAGATACGCAGTATTTT. The V and J genes are TRBV27 and TRBJ2-3, with D possibly TRBD1 on 7 matching bases. CDR1 is MNHEY and CDR2 is SMNVEV in the germline V gene (reference sequence). The CDR3 is 17 amino acids. The V gene lost 6 bases and the J gene lost 4 bases, with 23 bases spanning the gap.

The CDR3 reads CASSFRMNTGELFF. The CDR3 DNA follows: TGCGCCAGCAGCTTCAGGATGAACACCGGGGAGCTGTTTTTT. This chain joins TRBV5-1 and TRBJ2-2; D remains unclear. Germline CDR1 reads SGHRS; CDR2 reads YFSETQ. V lost 2 bases and J lost 1, with 6 bases in between. The CDR3 loop spans 14 amino acids.